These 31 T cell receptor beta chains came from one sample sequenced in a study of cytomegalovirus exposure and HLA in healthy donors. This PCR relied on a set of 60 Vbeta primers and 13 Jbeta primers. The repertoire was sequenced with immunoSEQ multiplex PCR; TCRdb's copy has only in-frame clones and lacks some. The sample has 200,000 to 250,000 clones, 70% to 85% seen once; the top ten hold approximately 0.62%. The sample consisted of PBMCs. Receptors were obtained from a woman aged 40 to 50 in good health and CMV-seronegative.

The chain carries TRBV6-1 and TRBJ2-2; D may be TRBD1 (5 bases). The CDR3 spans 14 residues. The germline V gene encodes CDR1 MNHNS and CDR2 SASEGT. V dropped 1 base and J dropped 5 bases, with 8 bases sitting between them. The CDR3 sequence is CASSEEGFTGELFF. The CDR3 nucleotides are TGTGCCAGCAGTGAAGAGGGGTTTACCGGGGAGCTGTTTTTT.

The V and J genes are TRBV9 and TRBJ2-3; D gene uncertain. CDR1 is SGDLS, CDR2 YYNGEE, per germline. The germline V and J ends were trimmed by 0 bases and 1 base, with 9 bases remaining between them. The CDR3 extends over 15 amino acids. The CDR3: CASSVGGAGTDTQYF. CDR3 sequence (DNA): TGTGCCAGCAGCGTAGGAGGTGCGGGCACAGATACGCAGTATTTT.

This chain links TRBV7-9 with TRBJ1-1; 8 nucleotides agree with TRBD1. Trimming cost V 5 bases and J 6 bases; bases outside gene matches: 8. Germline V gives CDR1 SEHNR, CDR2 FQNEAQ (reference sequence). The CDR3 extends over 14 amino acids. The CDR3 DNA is TGTGCCAGCAGCGCCTCGGACAGGGCCCCTGAAGCTTTCTTT. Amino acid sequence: CASSASDRAPEAFF.

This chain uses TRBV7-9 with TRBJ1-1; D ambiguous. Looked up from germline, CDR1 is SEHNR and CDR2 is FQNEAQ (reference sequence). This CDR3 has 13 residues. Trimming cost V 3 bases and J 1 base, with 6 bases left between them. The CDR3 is CASSFEGNTEAFF. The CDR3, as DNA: TGTGCCAGCAGCTTCGAGGGGAACACTGAAGCTTTCTTT.

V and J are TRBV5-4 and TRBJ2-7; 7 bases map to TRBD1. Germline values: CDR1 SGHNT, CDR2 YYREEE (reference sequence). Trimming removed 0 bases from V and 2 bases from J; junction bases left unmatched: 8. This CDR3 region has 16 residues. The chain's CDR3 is CASSLGVPTGAYEQYF. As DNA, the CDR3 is TGTGCCAGCAGCTTGGGGGTCCCCACAGGGGCCTACGAGCAGTACTTC.

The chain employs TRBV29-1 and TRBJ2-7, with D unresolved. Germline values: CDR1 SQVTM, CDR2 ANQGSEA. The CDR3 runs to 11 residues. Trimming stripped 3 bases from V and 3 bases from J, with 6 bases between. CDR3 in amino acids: CSVEENYEQYF. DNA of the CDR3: TGCAGCGTTGAGGAGAACTACGAGCAGTACTTC.

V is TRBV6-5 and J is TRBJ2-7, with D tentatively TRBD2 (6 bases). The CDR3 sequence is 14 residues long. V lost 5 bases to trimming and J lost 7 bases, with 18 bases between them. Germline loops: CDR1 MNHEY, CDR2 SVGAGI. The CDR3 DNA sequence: TGTGCCAGCAGTGGGCAGGCCCTCCGGGGGGAGCAGTACTTC. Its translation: CASSGQALRGEQYF.

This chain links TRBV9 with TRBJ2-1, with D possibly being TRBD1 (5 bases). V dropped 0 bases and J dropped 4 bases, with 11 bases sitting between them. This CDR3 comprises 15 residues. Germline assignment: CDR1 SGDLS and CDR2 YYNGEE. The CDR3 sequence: CASSVAVGAYNEQFF. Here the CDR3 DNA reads TGTGCCAGCAGCGTAGCTGTAGGGGCTTACAATGAGCAGTTCTTC.

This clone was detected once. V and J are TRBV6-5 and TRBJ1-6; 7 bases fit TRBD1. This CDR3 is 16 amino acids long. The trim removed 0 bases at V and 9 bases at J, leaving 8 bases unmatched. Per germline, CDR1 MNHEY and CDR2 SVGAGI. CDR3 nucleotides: TGTGCCAGCAGTTACTCAACAGGGGCCAGAGCTTCACCCCTCCACTTT. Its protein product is CASSYSTGARASPLHF.

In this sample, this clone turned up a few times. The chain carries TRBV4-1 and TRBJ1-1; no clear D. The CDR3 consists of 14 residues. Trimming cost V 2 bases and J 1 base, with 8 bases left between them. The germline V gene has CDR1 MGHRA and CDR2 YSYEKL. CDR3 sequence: CASSQITGNTEAFF. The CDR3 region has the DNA TGCGCCAGCAGCCAAATAACGGGGAACACTGAAGCTTTCTTT.

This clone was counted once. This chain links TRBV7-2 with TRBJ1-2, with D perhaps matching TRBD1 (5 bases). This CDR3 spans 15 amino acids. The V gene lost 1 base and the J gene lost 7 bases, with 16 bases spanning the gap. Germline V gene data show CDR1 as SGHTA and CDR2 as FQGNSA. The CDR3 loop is CASSLGDFPLGGYTF. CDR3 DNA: TGTGCCAGCAGCTTAGGGGACTTTCCCCTCGGTGGCTACACCTTC.

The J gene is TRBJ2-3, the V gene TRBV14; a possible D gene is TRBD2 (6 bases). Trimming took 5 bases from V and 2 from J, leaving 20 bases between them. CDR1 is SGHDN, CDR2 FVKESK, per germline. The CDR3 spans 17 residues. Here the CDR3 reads CASSGVGLASTTDTQYF. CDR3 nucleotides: TGTGCCAGCAGCGGGGTCGGTCTAGCGAGCACCACAGATACGCAGTATTTT.

The CDR3 reads CASSPSGGASYEQYF. For the CDR3, the DNA is TGTGCCAGCAGTCCTAGCGGGGGGGCCTCCTACGAGCAGTACTTC. This chain links TRBV11-2 with TRBJ2-7, with 12 nucleotides matching TRBD2. The CDR3 extends over 15 amino acids. Per the germline V gene, CDR1 is SGHAT and CDR2 is FQNNGV. V shed 6 bases and J 0 bases; nucleotides not matched to a gene: 3.

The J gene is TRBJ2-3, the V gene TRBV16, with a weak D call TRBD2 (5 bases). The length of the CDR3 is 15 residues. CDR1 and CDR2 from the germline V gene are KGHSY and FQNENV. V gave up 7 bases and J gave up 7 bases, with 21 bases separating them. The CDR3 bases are TGTGCCAGCACCCTAGTTGCAGAGGGAAAAAATACGCAGTATTTT. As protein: CASTLVAEGKNTQYF.

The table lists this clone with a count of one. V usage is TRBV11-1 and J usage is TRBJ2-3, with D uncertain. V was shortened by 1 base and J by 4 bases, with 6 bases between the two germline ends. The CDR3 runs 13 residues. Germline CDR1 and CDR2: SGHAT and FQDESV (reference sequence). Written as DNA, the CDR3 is TGTGCCAGCAGCTTAGGAGGCCCAGATACGCAGTATTTT. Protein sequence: CASSLGGPDTQYF.

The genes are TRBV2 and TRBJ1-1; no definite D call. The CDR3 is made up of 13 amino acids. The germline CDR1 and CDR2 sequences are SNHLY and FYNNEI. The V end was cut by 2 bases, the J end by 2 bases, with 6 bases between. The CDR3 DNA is TGTGCCAGCAGTGAACAGACAAACACTGAAGCTTTCTTT. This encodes CASSEQTNTEAFF.

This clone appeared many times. DNA of the CDR3: TGCGCCAGCAGGGGCCCAAGCTACGAGCAGTACTTC. Residues: CASRGPSYEQYF. V gene TRBV4-1 combines with J gene TRBJ2-7; D not resolved. V gave up 6 bases and J gave up 3 bases, with 9 bases separating them. CDR1 and CDR2 (germline): MGHRA, YSYEKL. The CDR3 consists of 12 residues.

This CDR3 reads CASATDVGGTQYF. In DNA form, the CDR3 reads TGCGCCAGCGCCACAGACGTCGGGGGGACCCAGTACTTC. The V call is TRBV5-1, the J call TRBJ2-5; D is perhaps TRBD2 (6 bases). CDR1 and CDR2 (germline): SGHRS, YFSETQ. The CDR3 spans 13 residues. The V end lost 7 bases, the J end lost 7 bases, and 17 bases lay between the germline ends.

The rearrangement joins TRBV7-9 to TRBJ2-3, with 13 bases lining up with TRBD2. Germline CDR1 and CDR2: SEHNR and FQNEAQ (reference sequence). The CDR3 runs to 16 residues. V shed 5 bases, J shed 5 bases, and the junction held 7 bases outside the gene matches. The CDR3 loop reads CASSPLGTSGKDTQYF. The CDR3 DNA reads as TGTGCCAGCAGCCCCCTCGGGACTAGCGGGAAAGATACGCAGTATTTT.

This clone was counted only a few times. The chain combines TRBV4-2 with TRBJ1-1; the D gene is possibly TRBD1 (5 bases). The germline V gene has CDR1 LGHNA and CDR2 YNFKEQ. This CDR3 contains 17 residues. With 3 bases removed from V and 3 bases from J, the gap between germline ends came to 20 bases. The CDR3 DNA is TGTGCCAGCAGCCACCCCTCCCGGGGGGGACCCTACACTGAAGCTTTCTTT. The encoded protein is CASSHPSRGGPYTEAFF.

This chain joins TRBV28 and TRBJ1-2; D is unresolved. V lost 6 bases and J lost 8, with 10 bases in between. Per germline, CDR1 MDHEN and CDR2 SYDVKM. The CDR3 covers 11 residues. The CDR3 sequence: CASSEGGGYTF. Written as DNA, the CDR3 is TGTGCCAGCAGCGAGGGCGGCGGCTACACCTTC.

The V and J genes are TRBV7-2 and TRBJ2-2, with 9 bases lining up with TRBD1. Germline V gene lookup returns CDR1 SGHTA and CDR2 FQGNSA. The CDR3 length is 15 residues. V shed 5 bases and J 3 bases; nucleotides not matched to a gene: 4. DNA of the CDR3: TGTGCCAGCAGCCGGGACAGGGTCGACACCGGGGAGCTGTTTTTT. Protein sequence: CASSRDRVDTGELFF.

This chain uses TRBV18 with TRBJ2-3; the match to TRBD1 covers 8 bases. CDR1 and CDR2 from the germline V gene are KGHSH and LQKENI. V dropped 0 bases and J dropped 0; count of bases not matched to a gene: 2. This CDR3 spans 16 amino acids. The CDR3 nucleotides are TGTGCCAGCTCACCACCTTGGACAGGGAGCACAGATACGCAGTATTTT. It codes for CASSPPWTGSTDTQYF.

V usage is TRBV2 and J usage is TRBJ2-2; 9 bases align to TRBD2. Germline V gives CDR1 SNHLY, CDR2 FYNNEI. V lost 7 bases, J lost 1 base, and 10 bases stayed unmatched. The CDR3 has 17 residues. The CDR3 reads CASKLRTSVMNTGELFF. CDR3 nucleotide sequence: TGTGCCAGCAAGTTAAGGACTAGCGTAATGAACACCGGGGAGCTGTTTTTT.

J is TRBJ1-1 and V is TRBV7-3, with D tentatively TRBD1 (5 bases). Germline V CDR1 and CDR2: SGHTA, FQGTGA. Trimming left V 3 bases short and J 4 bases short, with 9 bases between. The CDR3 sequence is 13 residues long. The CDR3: CASSFRGGTEAFF. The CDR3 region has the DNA TGTGCCAGCAGCTTCCGGGGGGGCACTGAAGCTTTCTTT.

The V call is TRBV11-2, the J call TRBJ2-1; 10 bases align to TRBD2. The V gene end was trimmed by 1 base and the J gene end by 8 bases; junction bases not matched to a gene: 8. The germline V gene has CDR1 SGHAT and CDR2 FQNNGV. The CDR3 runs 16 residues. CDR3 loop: CASSLGSSGGSYEQFF. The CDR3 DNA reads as TGTGCCAGCAGCTTAGGGTCTAGCGGGGGTTCCTATGAGCAGTTCTTC.

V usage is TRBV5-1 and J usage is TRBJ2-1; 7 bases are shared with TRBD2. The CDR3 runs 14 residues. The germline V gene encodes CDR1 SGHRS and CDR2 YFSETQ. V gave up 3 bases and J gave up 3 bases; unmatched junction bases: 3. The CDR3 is CASSSERGYNEQFF. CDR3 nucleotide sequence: TGCGCCAGCAGCTCCGAGCGGGGCTACAATGAGCAGTTCTTC.

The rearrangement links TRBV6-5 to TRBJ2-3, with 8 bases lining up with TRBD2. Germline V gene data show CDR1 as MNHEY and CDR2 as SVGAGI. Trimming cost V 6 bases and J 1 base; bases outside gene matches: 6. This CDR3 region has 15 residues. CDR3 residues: CASRRSGVGTDTQYF. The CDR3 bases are TGTGCCAGCAGGCGTAGCGGGGTAGGCACAGATACGCAGTATTTT.

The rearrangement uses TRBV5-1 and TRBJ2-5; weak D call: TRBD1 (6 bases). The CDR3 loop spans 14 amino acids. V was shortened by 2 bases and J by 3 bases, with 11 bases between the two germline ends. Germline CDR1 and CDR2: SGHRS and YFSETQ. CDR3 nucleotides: TGCGCCAGCAGCTTCCGGGGACACGAAGAGACCCAGTACTTC. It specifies CASSFRGHEETQYF. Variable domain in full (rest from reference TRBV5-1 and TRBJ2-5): KAGVTQTPRYLIKTRGQQVTLSCSPISGHRSVSWYQQTPGQGLQFLFEYFSETQRNKGNFPGRFSGRQFSNSRSEMNVSTLELGDSALYLCASSFRGHEETQYFGPGTRLLVL.

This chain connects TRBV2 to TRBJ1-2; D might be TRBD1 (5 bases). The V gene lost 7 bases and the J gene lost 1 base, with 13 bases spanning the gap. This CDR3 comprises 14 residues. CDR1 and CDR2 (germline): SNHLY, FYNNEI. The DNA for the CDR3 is TGTGCCAGCAAAACGGGGGGTCGTAACTATGGCTACACCTTC. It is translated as CASKTGGRNYGYTF.

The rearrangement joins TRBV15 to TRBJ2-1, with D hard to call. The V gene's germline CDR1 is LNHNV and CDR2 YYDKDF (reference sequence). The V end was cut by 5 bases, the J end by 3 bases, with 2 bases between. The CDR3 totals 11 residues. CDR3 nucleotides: TGTGCCACCAGCCGCTACAATGAGCAGTTCTTC. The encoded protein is CATSRYNEQFF.